The TCR beta chain described here comes from a study of control samples from healthy donors and cancer patients (dated by TCRdb to 2020 to 2021). This clone has a single count. The clone's antigen remains unknown. Base-call qualities are not available, and no considerably larger clone is one nucleotide away. Additional DNA sequences in this sample encode the identical CDR3. The CDR3 contains 14 residues, cysteine and phenylalanine counted. This entry keeps only the CDR3 DNA: 42 bases, framed from base 1. Based on the germline V gene, the CDR1 and CDR2 sequences are MNHEY and SVGAGI. The germline ends are 3 bases apart after V is trimmed by 0 bases and J by 0 bases. The protocol used for the library was the immunoSEQ multiplex PCR assay. TCRdb carries this immuneACCESS record with in-frame sequences only. Its versions omit some clonotypes, under half of them owing to an unresolved V gene in the studies checked, with the rest unexplained. For this sample the table gives 210,000 or so clones, of which about 90% were detected only once. Approximately 1.8% of the sample rests with the top ten.

Input material: blood. The origin of this receptor is a man aged 30 to 45 in good health. The chain uses TRBV6-5 and TRBJ2-1; the D gene cannot be named for sure. CDR3 region: CASSYSSSYNEQFF. The nucleotide sequence is given as TGTGCCAGCAGTTACTCGAGCTCCTACAATGAGCAGTTCTTC.